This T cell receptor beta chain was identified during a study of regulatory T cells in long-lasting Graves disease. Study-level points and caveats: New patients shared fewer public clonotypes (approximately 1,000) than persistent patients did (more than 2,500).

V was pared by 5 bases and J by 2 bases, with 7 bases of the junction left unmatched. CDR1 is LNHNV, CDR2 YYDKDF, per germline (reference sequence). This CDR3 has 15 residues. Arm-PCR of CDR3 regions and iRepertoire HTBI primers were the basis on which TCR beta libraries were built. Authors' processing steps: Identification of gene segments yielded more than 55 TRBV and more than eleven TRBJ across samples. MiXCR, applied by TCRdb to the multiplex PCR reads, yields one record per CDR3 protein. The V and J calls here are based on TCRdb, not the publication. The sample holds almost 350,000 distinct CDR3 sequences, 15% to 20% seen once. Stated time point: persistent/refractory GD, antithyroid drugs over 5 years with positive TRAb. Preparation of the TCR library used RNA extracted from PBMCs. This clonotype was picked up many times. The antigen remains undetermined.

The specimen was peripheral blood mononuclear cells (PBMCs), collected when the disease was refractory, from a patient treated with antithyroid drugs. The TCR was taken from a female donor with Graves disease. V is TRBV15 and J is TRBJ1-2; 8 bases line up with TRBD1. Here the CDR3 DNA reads TGTGCCACCAGCCGTGGACAGGGATCAAACTATGGCTACACCTTC. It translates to CATSRGQGSNYGYTF.